These 17 T cell receptor beta chains were sequenced from one sample in a study of T cells after yellow fever vaccination. MiXCR, run by TCRdb on the 5' RACE reads, gives a single entry per CDR3 protein. The sample consists of 300,000 to 400,000 distinct CDR3 sequences, about 11% of them appearing once. Source: CD4+ T cells sorted from PBMCs, taken 45 days after the yellow fever booster vaccination. The receptors originated from a man aged 18 to 30 who received the YFV17D yellow fever vaccine.

This clonotype was seen many times. The rearrangement joins TRBV5-1 to TRBJ2-1; TRBD2 is a possible D gene (6 bases). Looked up from germline, CDR1 is SGHRS and CDR2 is YFSETQ. There are 12 residues in the CDR3. The germline V and J ends were trimmed by 1 base and 8 bases, with 7 bases remaining between them. The CDR3, as DNA: TGCGCCAGCAGCTTGTGGGAGGATGAGCAGTTCTTC. Its protein product is CASSLWEDEQFF.

This clonotype was observed a few times. V usage is TRBV3-1 and J usage is TRBJ2-7, with a weak D call TRBD2 (5 bases). V was pared by 1 base and J by 4 bases, with 11 bases between. The CDR3 totals 14 residues. The germline V gene encodes CDR1 LGHDT and CDR2 YNNKEL (reference sequence). This chain's CDR3 is CASSQVVARYEQYF. The CDR3 DNA reads as TGTGCCAGCAGCCAAGTAGTAGCGAGGTACGAGCAGTACTTC.

This clonotype was observed many times. J is TRBJ2-7 and V is TRBV18; maybe TRBD2 (6 bases). Trimming stripped 0 bases from V and 4 bases from J, with 7 bases between. CDR1 is KGHSH, CDR2 LQKENI, per germline. The CDR3 length is 13 residues. CDR3 protein: CASSPPGGYEQYF. Written as DNA, the CDR3 is TGTGCCAGCTCACCACCGGGGGGTTACGAGCAGTACTTC.

This clonotype has a handful of counts. The chain couples TRBV7-9 to TRBJ1-2; D is unclear. The V gene's germline CDR1 is SEHNR and CDR2 FQNEAQ (reference sequence). The CDR3 has 13 residues. The ends were cut back, 3 bases at V and 2 bases at J, with 7 bases in the middle. CDR3 DNA: TGTGCCAGCAGCTTTGAACAGAACTATGGCTACACCTTC. Amino acid sequence: CASSFEQNYGYTF. Filled out from reference TRBV7-9 and TRBJ1-2, the complete variable domain reads DTGVSQNPRHKITKRGQNVTFRCDPISEHNRLYWYRQTLGQGPEFLTYFQNEAQLEKSRLLSDRFSAERPKGSFSTLEIQRTEQGDSAMYLCASSFEQNYGYTFGSGTRLTVV.

This clonotype showed up just a few times. This chain links TRBV15 with TRBJ2-5, with TRBD2 identical over 12 bases. CDR1 and CDR2 (germline): LNHNV, YYDKDF (reference sequence). Trimming at V came to 0 bases and at J to 14 bases, leaving 19 bases not matched to a gene. CDR3 length: 18 amino acids. The CDR3 region is CATSRDSIRLAGGPRLYF. The CDR3 nucleotides read TGTGCCACCAGCAGAGATTCGATCCGGCTAGCGGGGGGGCCGCGACTATACTTC.

This clonotype was recorded many times. The gene calls are TRBV6-2 or TRBV6-3 and TRBJ2-7, with D unresolved. Germline V gene data show CDR1 as MNHEY and CDR2 as SVGEGT. The CDR3 spans 12 residues. The V and J ends lost 3 bases and 2 bases respectively, with 5 bases between them. CDR3 coding DNA: TGTGCCAGCAGTTATCCGGCCTACGAGCAGTACTTC. Amino acids: CASSYPAYEQYF.

The gene calls are TRBV7-9 and TRBJ2-3; D perhaps matches TRBD2 (5 bases). V was cut by 4 bases and J by 5 bases, with 10 bases left in between. Germline values: CDR1 SEHNR, CDR2 FQNEAQ (reference sequence). This CDR3 region has 13 residues. The CDR3 sequence is CASSSTRVDTQYF. CDR3 DNA sequence: TGTGCCAGCAGCTCCACTAGGGTAGATACGCAGTATTTT.

This clonotype was seen many times. This chain joins TRBV9 and TRBJ2-3; TRBD1 matches at 8 bases. Germline V gene sequence: CDR1 SGDLS, CDR2 YYNGEE. The CDR3 consists of 15 residues. The junction had 6 bases not matched to a gene; V was cut back by 4 bases and J by 2 bases. CDR3: CASSPRQGFTDTQYF. As DNA, the CDR3 is TGTGCCAGCAGCCCCAGACAGGGGTTCACAGATACGCAGTATTTT.

This clonotype was observed at least ten times. The rearrangement links TRBV19 to TRBJ2-2; D not resolved. V lost 6 bases and J 4 bases, leaving 15 bases between the germline ends. From germline, CDR1 is LNHDA and CDR2 SQIVND (reference sequence). The CDR3 extends over 15 amino acids. In DNA form, the CDR3 reads TGTGCCAGTAGATATAGGTTGGCGAGCACCGGGGAGCTGTTTTTT. It yields the protein CASRYRLASTGELFF.

This rearrangement joins TRBV6-6 to TRBJ1-2, with TRBD1 identical over 7 bases. The CDR3 covers 13 residues. Germline CDR1 and CDR2: MNHNY and SVGAGI (reference sequence). The trim removed 5 bases at V and 3 bases at J, leaving 3 bases unmatched. This CDR3 reads CASSDDRDYGYTF. CDR3 sequence (DNA): TGTGCCAGCAGTGATGACAGGGACTATGGCTACACCTTC.

This clonotype was counted a few times. The V gene is TRBV6-8, the J gene TRBJ2-7; the D gene is possibly TRBD2 (5 bases). This CDR3 has 15 amino acids. Germline assignment: CDR1 MNHGY and CDR2 SAAAGT. The ends were cut back, 2 bases at V and 5 bases at J, with 16 bases in the middle. CDR3: CASSYPPREEDEQYF. Here the CDR3 DNA reads TGTGCCAGCAGTTACCCCCCGAGGGAAGAGGACGAGCAGTACTTC.

The rearrangement links TRBV5-6 to TRBJ2-1; D unresolved. Germline V gene lookup returns CDR1 SGHDT and CDR2 YYEEEE. The CDR3 runs 12 residues. Trimming left V 2 bases short and J 2 bases short, with 2 bases between. CDR3 in amino acids: CASSLAYNEQFF. DNA of the CDR3: TGTGCCAGCAGCTTAGCCTACAATGAGCAGTTCTTC.

This clonotype was counted a few times. This sequence joins TRBV5-4 and TRBJ2-3, with TRBD2 identical over 7 bases. CDR1 and CDR2 from the germline V gene are SGHNT and YYREEE (reference sequence). V was pared by 2 bases and J by 1 base, with 7 bases of the junction left unmatched. The CDR3 is 16 residues long. The CDR3 sequence: CASSFGAAGGTDTQYF. Written as DNA, the CDR3 is TGTGCCAGCAGCTTTGGCGCGGCGGGGGGCACAGATACGCAGTATTTT.

The V call is TRBV6-6, the J call TRBJ2-1; D is unresolved. The CDR3 is 15 residues long. V lost 2 bases and J 1 base, leaving 9 bases between the germline ends. Germline lookup yields CDR1 MNHNY and CDR2 SVGAGI (reference sequence). The CDR3 nucleotides read TGTGCCAGCAGTTACCCGAGTGTATCCTACAATGAGCAGTTCTTC. Translated: CASSYPSVSYNEQFF.

This chain joins TRBV6-6 and TRBJ2-7; maybe TRBD1 (5 bases). Deletions cut 6 bases from V and 8 bases from J, with 17 bases between. CDR1 MNHNY and CDR2 SVGAGI come from the germline V gene (reference sequence). This CDR3 has 13 residues. The CDR3 loop reads CASRHKRTFQQYV. CDR3 DNA sequence: TGTGCCAGCAGGCACAAAAGGACATTCCAGCAGTACGTC.

This clonotype has a handful of counts. J is TRBJ2-2 and V is TRBV7-2; TRBD2 matches 10 bases. J lost 3 bases, V lost 3 bases, and 7 bases had no gene match. This CDR3 spans 17 amino acids. CDR1 is SGHTA, CDR2 FQGNSA, per germline. CDR3 protein: CASSLVASGGHTGELFF. The CDR3 DNA reads TGTGCCAGCAGCTTGGTTGCTAGCGGGGGCCACACCGGGGAGCTGTTTTTT.

The chain is built from TRBV9 and TRBJ1-1, with D perhaps matching TRBD1 (5 bases). The CDR3 loop spans 15 amino acids. Trimming pared 0 bases from V and 0 bases from J, leaving 9 bases between. CDR1 is SGDLS and CDR2 is YYNGEE in the germline V gene. The CDR3: CASSVGGRLNTEAFF. The CDR3 DNA is TGTGCCAGCAGCGTAGGGGGACGGCTGAACACTGAAGCTTTCTTT.